One sample yielded the 13 T cell receptor beta chains listed below, sequenced in a study of PD-1 blockade in classical Hodgkin lymphoma. Time point in this sample: newly diagnosed, previously untreated cHL patient sample. Using immunoSEQ multiplex PCR, the repertoire was profiled, and TCRdb retains in-frame clones only, with some absent. This table holds 20,000 to 25,000 clones, about 94% found once. What was sequenced was peripheral blood mononuclear cells (PBMCs). The source of these receptors is a human donor with classical Hodgkin lymphoma.

J is TRBJ2-7 and V is TRBV29-1; D might be TRBD1 (6 bases). V dropped 8 bases and J dropped 3 bases, with 17 bases sitting between them. Germline assignment: CDR1 SQVTM and CDR2 ANQGSEA. The CDR3 loop spans 13 amino acids. The DNA of the CDR3 is TGCAGCATTTGGACAGTGACCGACTACGAGCAGTACTTC. Its protein is CSIWTVTDYEQYF.

A single count supports this clone. An end of the junction does not agree with germline; a read error may underlie this. This rearrangement joins TRBV6-5 to TRBJ2-7; 8 bases agree with TRBD1. From germline, CDR1 is MNHEY and CDR2 SVGAGI. The CDR3 runs to 15 residues. The CDR3 sequence is CVSRDGQGISYEQYF. The CDR3 region has the DNA TGTGTCAGCAGGGATGGACAGGGTATTTCCTACGAGCAGTACTTC.

The chain employs TRBV7-9 and TRBJ1-1; D uncertain. The CDR3 runs 15 residues. Germline CDR1 SEHNR, CDR2 FQNEAQ (reference sequence). V lost 5 bases and J lost 0, with 13 bases in between. CDR3 residues: CASSPHWVLNTEAFF. In DNA form, the CDR3 reads TGTGCCAGCAGCCCCCACTGGGTTTTGAACACTGAAGCTTTCTTT.

The gene calls are TRBV4-3 and TRBJ2-3; TRBD2 matches at 8 bases. The trim removed 3 bases at V and 4 bases at J, leaving 15 bases unmatched. From germline, CDR1 is LGHNA and CDR2 YSLEER. The CDR3 runs 18 residues. The CDR3: CASSQQATSGTGADTQYF. The CDR3 region has the DNA TGCGCCAGCAGCCAGCAAGCCACTAGCGGCACAGGCGCAGATACGCAGTATTTT.

The chain recombines TRBV4-3 with TRBJ2-7; 7 bases align to TRBD2. With V trimmed by 1 base and J by 3 bases, 3 bases remained unmatched. Germline V gene lookup returns CDR1 LGHNA and CDR2 YSLEER. There are 14 residues in the CDR3. The CDR3 reads CASSQGRGFYEQYF. CDR3 bases: TGCGCCAGCAGCCAAGGGCGGGGGTTCTACGAGCAGTACTTC.

The rearrangement joins TRBV11-2 to TRBJ2-6, with 8 bases aligning to TRBD1. The CDR3 totals 16 residues. Per germline, CDR1 SGHAT and CDR2 FQNNGV. Trimming removed 5 bases from V and 3 bases from J; junction bases left unmatched: 6. The DNA for the CDR3 is TGTGCCAGCAGCCCTCAGGGGGCGCTTGGGGCCAACGTCCTGACTTTC. Translated: CASSPQGALGANVLTF.

The V call is TRBV19, the J call TRBJ2-3; TRBD2 is a possible D gene (6 bases). CDR1 is LNHDA and CDR2 is SQIVND in the germline V gene (reference sequence). The CDR3 has 13 residues. V was pared by 6 bases and J by 2 bases, with 9 bases between. The CDR3 here is CASRGGNTDTQYF. Here the CDR3 DNA reads TGTGCCAGTAGGGGGGGAAACACAGATACGCAGTATTTT.

The CDR3 spells CASSLEQRDYTF. The CDR3 nucleotides read TGTGCCAGCAGCTTAGAACAGCGAGACTACACCTTC. The chain couples TRBV7-9 to TRBJ1-2, with D unresolved. The germline V gene encodes CDR1 SEHNR and CDR2 FQNEAQ (reference sequence). This CDR3 is 12 amino acids long. Trimming removed 1 base at V and 10 bases at J, with 10 bases between.

The V gene is TRBV2, the J gene TRBJ2-3; possible D gene TRBD1, 6 bases. The V gene's germline CDR1 is SNHLY and CDR2 FYNNEI. Trimming cost V 8 bases and J 0 bases, with 21 bases left between them. The CDR3 is made up of 17 amino acids. The CDR3 region is CASPRGSGPSSTDTQYF. For the CDR3, the DNA is TGTGCCAGCCCAAGGGGGTCGGGACCCAGTAGCACAGATACGCAGTATTTT. Variable domain in full (rest from reference TRBV2 and TRBJ2-3): EPEVTQTPSHQVTQMGQEVILRCVPISNHLYFYWYRQILGQKVEFLVSFYNNEISEKSEIFDDQFSVERPDGSNFTLKIRSTKLEDSAMYFCASPRGSGPSSTDTQYFGPGTRLTVL.

The chain combines TRBV6-5 with TRBJ1-2; tentative D call: TRBD1 (6 bases). Trimming stripped 5 bases from V and 6 bases from J, with 19 bases between. The germline V gene encodes CDR1 MNHEY and CDR2 SVGAGI. The CDR3 is made up of 15 amino acids. This CDR3 reads CASSSRRGAVDGYTF. The CDR3 coding sequence is TGTGCCAGCAGTAGCCGTAGGGGGGCGGTGGATGGCTACACCTTC.

V gene TRBV7-2 combines with J gene TRBJ2-5; weak D call: TRBD1 (5 bases). Germline V gene sequence: CDR1 SGHTA, CDR2 FQGNSA. Trimming stripped 1 base from V and 2 bases from J, with 11 bases between. This CDR3 region has 15 residues. CDR3 coding DNA: TGTGCCAGCAGCTTAGAGGCAGGGTGGCAAGAGACCCAGTACTTC. Translation gives CASSLEAGWQETQYF.

The genes are TRBV18 and TRBJ2-7; D ambiguous. The CDR3 is made up of 14 amino acids. V was clipped by 3 bases and J by 4 bases, with 13 bases between them. Per germline, CDR1 KGHSH and CDR2 LQKENI. CDR3 coding DNA: TGTGCCAGCTCACCTGGAAGCGTTTCGTACGAGCAGTACTTC. Its protein product is CASSPGSVSYEQYF.

This clone came up once. The CDR3 protein is CASSESIGGWYEQYF. The DNA for the CDR3 is TGCGCCAGCAGTGAGTCGATTGGGGGTTGGTACGAGCAGTACTTC. The chain recombines TRBV10-2 with TRBJ2-7; D may be TRBD1 or TRBD2 (5 bases each). Trimming stripped 0 bases from V and 4 bases from J, with 13 bases between. CDR3 length equals 15 residues. Germline-derived CDR1 and CDR2 are WSHSY and SAAADI.